Listed below are T cell receptor beta chains from one sample, sequenced in a study of T cell changes during pregnancy in multiple sclerosis. The repertoire was sequenced with immunoSEQ multiplex PCR; TCRdb's copy has only in-frame clones and lacks some. Found here are approximately 92,000 clones, approximately 94% of them singletons; the top ten hold almost 1%. Sequencing was performed on peripheral blood, taken after pregnancy. These TCRs come from a female donor with multiple sclerosis, enrolled in a pregnancy study. The CDR3 runs from the conserved cysteine through the conserved F or W. D genes are given only for firm matches.

v_call	j_call	d_call	cdr3_length	cdr3_nt	cdr3_aa
TRBV4-1	TRBJ1-2	TRBD1	14	TGCGCCAGCAGCCAAGGGACAGGCCTCTATGGCTACACCTTC	CASSQGTGLYGYTF
TRBV25-1	TRBJ2-3	TRBD2	16	TGTGCCAGCAGTGAATACGCTAGCGGGAGCGCAGATACGCAGTATTTT	CASSEYASGSADTQYF
TRBV7-9	TRBJ2-3	TRBD1	14	TGTGCCAGCAGACACGGGACAGGTCGGGATACGCAGTATTTT	CASRHGTGRDTQYF
TRBV5-1	TRBJ2-7	NA	13	TGCGCCACCAAACCGACAGGTTCCTACGAGCAGTACTTC	CATKPTGSYEQYF
TRBV28	TRBJ1-1	TRBD1	14	TGTGCCAGCAGTTTAGACAGGGTTAGCACTGAAGCTTTCTTT	CASSLDRVSTEAFF
TRBV29-1	TRBJ2-6	TRBD1	16	TGCAGCGTGAGGATGACAGGGAGCTCTGGGGCCAACGTCCTGACTTTC	CSVRMTGSSGANVLTF
TRBV30	TRBJ1-2	NA	15	TGTGCCTCTCAAAGCGGAACAGGGTTAGGTTTGGGCTACACCTTC	CASQSGTGLGLGYTF
TRBV25-1	TRBJ2-3	NA	14	TGTGCCAGCAGTGAATTACGAGGGACAGATACGCAGTATTTT	CASSELRGTDTQYF
TRBV4-3	TRBJ2-7	NA	14	TGCGCCAGCAGCCAAGAATTCGCGTCCTACGAGCAGTACTTC	CASSQEFASYEQYF
TRBV7-6	TRBJ2-1	NA	16	TGTGCCAGCAGCGCTTTTGGGGAGAGCTCCTACAATGAGCAGTTCTTC	CASSAFGESSYNEQFF
TRBV27	TRBJ2-2	NA	11	TGTGCCAGCGGTACTACCGGGGAGCTGTTTTTT	CASGTTGELFF
TRBV9	TRBJ1-3	TRBD1	15	TGTGCCAGCGGCGTAGCCGGACAGGGGCTAAACACCATATATTTT	CASGVAGQGLNTIYF
TRBV7-3	TRBJ2-7	TRBD1	15	TGTGCCAGCAGCAGAGGACAGGGACCAGCCTACGAGCAGTACTTC	CASSRGQGPAYEQYF
TRBV7-9	TRBJ2-1	TRBD2	15	TGTGCCAGCAGCCCCTCCGGCGGGAGCTACAATGAGCAGTTCTTC	CASSPSGGSYNEQFF
TRBV7-9	TRBJ1-1	NA	14	TGTGCCAGCAGCTTAGCCAGGGTGGGCACTGAAGCTTTCTTT	CASSLARVGTEAFF
TRBV4-1	TRBJ2-3	NA	12	TGCGCCAGCAGCCCCCCTCTGGATACGCAGTATTTT	CASSPPLDTQYF
TRBV5-6	TRBJ1-5	TRBD1	15	TGTGCCAGCGCCCGGGCAACAGGGGTGGGTCAGCCCCAGCATTTT	CASARATGVGQPQHF
TRBV28	TRBJ2-1	NA	15	TGTGCCAGCAGCTGGAAAGGACTCCCCGTTCATGAGCAGTTCTTC	CASSWKGLPVHEQFF
TRBV30	TRBJ2-1	TRBD1	15	TGTGCCTGGGGGAAGAAGAGACAGGGAATAGGTGAGCAGTTCTTC	CAWGKKRQGIGEQFF
TRBV11-2	TRBJ2-3	TRBD1	17	TGTGCCAGCAGCTTACATGGGACAGGGGGAAGCACAGATACGCAGTATTTT	CASSLHGTGGSTDTQYF
TRBV11-2	TRBJ2-1	TRBD2	16	TGTGCCAGCAGCTCTCGGACTAGAGTCTTCTACAATGAGCAGTTCTTC	CASSSRTRVFYNEQFF
TRBV21-1	TRBJ2-7	NA	10	TGTGCCAGCAGCTCACTTGAGCAGTACTTC	CASSSLEQYF